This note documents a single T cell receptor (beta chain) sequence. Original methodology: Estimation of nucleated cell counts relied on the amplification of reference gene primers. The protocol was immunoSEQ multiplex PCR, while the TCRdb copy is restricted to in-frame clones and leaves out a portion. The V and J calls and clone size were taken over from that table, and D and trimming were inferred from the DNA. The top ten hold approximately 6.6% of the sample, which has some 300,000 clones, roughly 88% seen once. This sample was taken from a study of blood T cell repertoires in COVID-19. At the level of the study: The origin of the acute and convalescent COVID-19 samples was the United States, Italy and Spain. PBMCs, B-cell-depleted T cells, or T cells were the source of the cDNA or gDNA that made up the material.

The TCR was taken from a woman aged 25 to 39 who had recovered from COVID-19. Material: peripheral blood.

In nucleotides, the CDR3 is TGTGCCACCAGCCCTGCAGGACAGGGCGACACCGGGGAGCTGTTTTTT. This codes for CATSPAGQGDTGELFF. The chain employs TRBV24-1 and TRBJ2-2; 8 bases are a match to TRBD1. The V and J ends lost 7 bases and 3 bases, in that order; junction bases with no gene match: 9. Germline CDR1 is KGHDR and CDR2 is SFDVKD. CDR3 size: 16 residues.